These 14 T cell receptor beta chains were sequenced from one sample in a study of T cells after yellow fever vaccination. TCRdb re-called the 5' RACE reads through MiXCR, storing one row per CDR3 protein. In the table there are some 350,000 distinct CDR3 sequences, 4.1% of which are singletons. Material: PBMCs, obtained 5 days after the yellow fever booster vaccination. These receptors were taken from a man younger than 35 who received the YFV17D yellow fever vaccine.

The chain links TRBV7-9 to TRBJ2-7; D may be TRBD1 (5 bases). Trimming took off 4 bases at V and 4 bases at J, with 8 bases between the two ends. CDR3 size: 12 residues. In germline, CDR1 is SEHNR, CDR2 FQNEAQ (reference sequence). For the CDR3, the DNA is TGTGCCAGCAGCTCGGACACGTACGAGCAGTACGTC. Translation gives CASSSDTYEQYV.

This clonotype was seen a few times. The rearrangement links TRBV7-2 to TRBJ1-1, with 10 positions matching TRBD1. Germline V CDR1 and CDR2: SGHTA, FQGNSA. The CDR3 runs 16 residues. Unmatched junction bases numbered 11, after V lost 5 bases and J lost 5 bases. The CDR3: CASSPDRGSVGTEAFF. The CDR3, as DNA: TGTGCCAGCAGCCCGGACAGGGGGAGCGTTGGAACTGAAGCTTTCTTT.

The chain has TRBV12-3 or TRBV12-4 and TRBJ2-1; 10 bases are shared with TRBD2. J gave up 2 bases and V 7 bases, and 2 bases lay outside the gene matches. CDR3 length equals 14 residues. CDR3 residues: CASTLAGAYNEQFF. CDR3 in DNA: TGTGCCAGCACCCTAGCGGGGGCCTACAATGAGCAGTTCTTC.

At least ten counts were recorded for this clonotype. V usage is TRBV14 and J usage is TRBJ1-6; no clear D gene. Germline V CDR1 and CDR2: SGHDN, FVKESK. The CDR3 contains 16 residues. With 1 base removed from V and 0 bases from J, the gap between germline ends came to 7 bases. The CDR3 region has the DNA TGTGCCAGCAGCCAAGCGACGCGCTCCTATAATTCACCCCTCCACTTT. This encodes CASSQATRSYNSPLHF.

This clonotype was counted at least ten times. This chain joins TRBV6-2 or TRBV6-3 and TRBJ2-3, with 11 positions matching TRBD1. Germline CDR1 reads MNHEY; CDR2 reads SVGEGT. The CDR3 is 16 residues long. The V and J ends lost 2 bases and 6 bases, in that order; junction bases with no gene match: 7. Here the CDR3 reads CASSYGGQGEVDTQYF. The CDR3 DNA reads as TGTGCCAGCAGTTACGGGGGACAGGGGGAGGTGGATACGCAGTATTTT.

This clonotype was seen more than once but under ten times. The V call is TRBV20-1, the J call TRBJ1-5, with D perhaps matching TRBD1 (5 bases). Germline-derived CDR1 and CDR2 are DFQATT and SNEGSKA (reference sequence). The germline V and J ends were trimmed by 1 base and 7 bases, with 11 bases remaining between them. CDR3 size: 13 residues. CDR3 in amino acids: CSARVAGRQPQHF. The CDR3 coding sequence is TGCAGTGCTAGAGTGGCAGGGCGGCAGCCCCAGCATTTT.

The rearrangement uses TRBV11-2 and TRBJ2-7, with D maybe TRBD1 (6 bases). Germline V gene lookup returns CDR1 SGHAT and CDR2 FQNNGV. Trimming took 1 base from V and 6 from J, leaving 13 bases between them. The CDR3 is 14 residues long. The CDR3 region has the DNA TGTGCCAGCAGCTTAGTAAGGACAGAAGCCGAGCAGTACTTC. Protein sequence: CASSLVRTEAEQYF.

This clonotype was seen ten or more times. This rearrangement joins TRBV7-3 to TRBJ2-2; D ambiguous. The germline V and J ends were trimmed by 6 bases and 7 bases, with 15 bases remaining between them. Per germline, CDR1 SGHTA and CDR2 FQGTGA. The length of the CDR3 is 14 residues. This chain's CDR3 is CASRKIPGVGELFF. The CDR3 bases are TGTGCCAGCAGGAAAATTCCGGGCGTCGGGGAGCTGTTTTTT.

V usage is TRBV3-1 and J usage is TRBJ2-5; D gene uncertain. Trimming took 1 base from V and 5 from J, leaving 8 bases between them. The length of the CDR3 is 13 residues. Germline CDR1 is LGHDT and CDR2 is YNNKEL (reference sequence). Here the CDR3 reads CASSQAETETQYF. CDR3 in DNA: TGTGCCAGCAGCCAAGCTGAGACGGAGACCCAGTACTTC.

J is TRBJ1-1 and V is TRBV30, with D hard to call. V was trimmed by 0 bases and J by 1 base, leaving 6 bases between them. This CDR3 region has 13 residues. CDR1 and CDR2 from the germline V gene are GTSNPN and SVGIG (reference sequence). The CDR3 bases are TGTGCCTGGAGTGTGACGGAGAACACTGAAGCTTTCTTT. Translated, it gives CAWSVTENTEAFF. Full variable domain (outside the CDR3, taken from reference TRBV30 and TRBJ1-1): SQTIHQWPATLVQPVGSPLSLECTVEGTSNPNLYWYRQAAGRGLQLLFYSVGIGQISSEVPQNLSASRPQDRQFILSSKKLLLSDSGFYLCAWSVTENTEAFFGQGTRLTVV.

The V and J genes are TRBV13 and TRBJ2-7, with TRBD1 matching over 7 bases. This CDR3 region has 15 residues. Per germline, CDR1 PRHDT and CDR2 FYEKMQ (reference sequence). Germline trimming cut 5 bases from V and 3 bases from J; bases unmatched to any gene: 10. This chain's CDR3 is CASSPRGTAYYEQYF. CDR3 sequence (DNA): TGTGCCAGCAGCCCCAGGGGGACAGCTTACTACGAGCAGTACTTC.

The V and J genes are TRBV7-9 and TRBJ2-7; 8 bases fit TRBD1. V lost 5 bases and J lost 4; bases outside the gene matches: 10. Germline V gives CDR1 SEHNR, CDR2 FQNEAQ (reference sequence). The CDR3 contains 15 residues. The CDR3 spells CASSPGGTGPYEQYV. CDR3 in DNA: TGTGCCAGCAGCCCAGGAGGGACAGGACCATACGAGCAGTACGTC.

The chain employs TRBV12-3 or TRBV12-4 and TRBJ2-5; TRBD1 aligns across 8 bases. The junction had 6 bases not matched to a gene; V was cut back by 5 bases and J by 7 bases. The CDR3 has 13 amino acids. This CDR3 is CASSLRGRGTQYF. CDR3 DNA: TGTGCCAGCAGTCTCAGGGGGCGGGGGACCCAGTACTTC.

V gene TRBV7-2 combines with J gene TRBJ2-1, with 8 positions matching TRBD2. Trimming cost V 1 base and J 3 bases; bases outside gene matches: 5. CDR1 and CDR2 from the germline V gene are SGHTA and FQGNSA. The CDR3 loop spans 16 amino acids. CDR3 DNA: TGTGCCAGCAGCTTAGGGGTAGCGGGGTTCTACAATGAGCAGTTCTTC. Translation gives CASSLGVAGFYNEQFF.